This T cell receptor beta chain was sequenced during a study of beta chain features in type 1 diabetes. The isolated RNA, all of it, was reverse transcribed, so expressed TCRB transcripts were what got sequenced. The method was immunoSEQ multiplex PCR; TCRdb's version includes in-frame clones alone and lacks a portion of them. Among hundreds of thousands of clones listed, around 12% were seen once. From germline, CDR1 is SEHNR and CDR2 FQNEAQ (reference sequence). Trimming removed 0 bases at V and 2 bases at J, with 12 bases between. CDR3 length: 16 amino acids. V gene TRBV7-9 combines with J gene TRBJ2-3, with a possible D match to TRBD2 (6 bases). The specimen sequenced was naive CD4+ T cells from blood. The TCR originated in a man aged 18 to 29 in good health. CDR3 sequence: CASSLAGGLPTDTQYF. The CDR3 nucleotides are TGTGCCAGCAGCTTAGCCGGGGGACTTCCCACAGATACGCAGTATTTT. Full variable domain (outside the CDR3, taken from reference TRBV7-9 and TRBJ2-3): DTGVSQNPRHKITKRGQNVTFRCDPISEHNRLYWYRQTLGQGPEFLTYFQNEAQLEKSRLLSDRFSAERPKGSFSTLEIQRTEQGDSAMYLCASSLAGGLPTDTQYFGPGTRLTVL.